This passage covers 31 T cell receptor beta chains from one sample sequenced in a study of shared clonotypes between healthy human individuals. Libraries were prepared by immunoSEQ multiplex PCR; TCRdb keeps only in-frame clonotypes and omits some of them. Of roughly 1,000,000 clones listed, approximately 80% are singletons. The source material was memory CD4+ T cells from PBMCs. Subset given: CD45RA-negative fraction. Receptors were obtained from a man between 18 and 35 years old in good health. Some clones in this sample may be carry-over from other donors' samples.

V is TRBV9 and J is TRBJ2-1, with D uncertain. Germline V CDR1 and CDR2: SGDLS, YYNGEE. V shed 0 bases and J shed 10 bases, with 11 bases lying between them. The length of the CDR3 is 13 residues. The CDR3 DNA reads TGTGCCAGCAGCGTAGTGGAGCTCGGAGAGCAGTTCTTC. Protein: CASSVVELGEQFF.

The chain is built from TRBV6-4 and TRBJ2-1, with D tentatively TRBD2 (6 bases). Germline values: CDR1 MRHNA, CDR2 SNTAGT. The CDR3 is made up of 16 amino acids. The germline V and J ends were trimmed by 6 bases and 4 bases, with 19 bases remaining between them. The CDR3 DNA is TGTGCCAGCAGGACTAAGCGGGCGGAAAAATACAATGAGCAGTTCTTC. Its protein is CASRTKRAEKYNEQFF.

CDR3 in amino acids: CASSGSYNEQFF. Here the CDR3 DNA reads TGTGCCAGCAGTGGATCGTACAATGAGCAGTTCTTC. The chain carries TRBV27 and TRBJ2-1; unclear D gene. The germline V gene has CDR1 MNHEY and CDR2 SMNVEV (reference sequence). Trimming took off 5 bases at V and 4 bases at J, with 6 bases between the two ends. CDR3 length: 12 amino acids.

The chain employs TRBV5-6 and TRBJ2-6, with D hard to call. Trimming pared 4 bases from V and 1 base from J, leaving 9 bases between. The germline V gene encodes CDR1 SGHDT and CDR2 YYEEEE. The length of the CDR3 is 15 residues. This CDR3 is CASSAQRSGANVLTF. For the CDR3, the DNA is TGTGCCAGCAGCGCTCAGAGGTCTGGGGCCAACGTCCTGACTTTC.

The CDR3 DNA follows: TGTGCCAGCAGTACGGGACAGGGGAACGCAGATACGCAGTATTTT. The encoded protein is CASSTGQGNADTQYF. The chain carries TRBV2 and TRBJ2-3, with 10 bases matching TRBD1. The CDR3 loop spans 15 amino acids. The V and J ends lost 5 bases and 4 bases, in that order; junction bases with no gene match: 6. CDR1 is SNHLY, CDR2 FYNNEI, per germline.

Details on this clone: Within the sample, other DNA sequences also encode this same CDR3. The chain uses TRBV28 and TRBJ2-5, with D possibly being TRBD1 (6 bases). Trimming took off 4 bases at V and 3 bases at J, with 6 bases between the two ends. This CDR3 has 12 residues. Germline CDR1 and CDR2: MDHEN and SYDVKM. CDR3 amino acids: CASSWTEETQYF. The CDR3 region has the DNA TGTGCCAGCAGTTGGACAGAAGAGACCCAGTACTTC. Full variable domain (missing parts from reference TRBV28 and TRBJ2-5): DVKVTQSSRYLVKRTGEKVFLECVQDMDHENMFWYRQDPGLGLRLIYFSYDVKMKEKGDIPEGYSVSREKKERFSLILESASTNQTSMYLCASSWTEETQYFGPGTRLLVL.

The V gene is TRBV28, the J gene TRBJ2-1; 7 nucleotides align to TRBD2. J lost 4 bases, V lost 10 bases, and 13 bases had no gene match. The CDR3 contains 15 residues. Germline V gene data show CDR1 as MDHEN and CDR2 as SYDVKM. CDR3 sequence: CATMRMVGGYNEQFF. In DNA, the CDR3 is TGTGCCACCATGAGAATGGTGGGAGGGTACAATGAGCAGTTCTTC.

The V and J genes are TRBV7-3 and TRBJ2-1; D is ambiguous. This CDR3 is built from 13 residues. V was cut by 5 bases and J by 3 bases, with 8 bases left in between. Germline CDR1 reads SGHTA; CDR2 reads FQGTGA. The CDR3: CASSDDGYNEQFF. CDR3 coding DNA: TGTGCCAGCAGCGACGACGGCTACAATGAGCAGTTCTTC.

This clone was observed at least ten times. This chain joins TRBV6-5 and TRBJ1-4; TRBD1 agrees at 7 bases. From germline, CDR1 is MNHEY and CDR2 SVGAGI. V trimming: 2 bases; J trimming: 12 bases; junction bases outside the gene matches: 15. CDR3 length: 16 amino acids. The CDR3 here is CASSYVRWGQPAELFF. CDR3 nucleotide sequence: TGTGCCAGCAGTTACGTCCGTTGGGGACAGCCCGCTGAACTGTTTTTT.

This clone was seen a handful of times. The CDR3 here is CASSSRSNQPQHF. The CDR3 bases are TGTGCCAGCAGCTCACGTAGCAATCAGCCCCAGCATTTT. The chain uses TRBV7-9 and TRBJ1-5; D not certain. With 4 bases removed from V and 0 bases from J, the gap between germline ends came to 4 bases. The CDR3 sequence is 13 residues long. Germline values: CDR1 SEHNR, CDR2 FQNEAQ (reference sequence).

This clone was counted between two and nine times. The sample contains more than one DNA sequence encoding this CDR3. The chain joins TRBV28 to TRBJ2-2; no clear D. The CDR3 has 13 residues. The V and J ends lost 6 bases and 2 bases respectively, with 7 bases between them. Per the germline V gene, CDR1 is MDHEN and CDR2 is SYDVKM. The CDR3 region is CASSRPNTGELFF. The CDR3 region has the DNA TGTGCCAGCAGCAGACCCAACACCGGGGAGCTGTTTTTT.

The V and J genes are TRBV5-1 and TRBJ2-7; TRBD2 aligns across 9 bases. This CDR3 comprises 14 residues. V lost 3 bases to trimming and J lost 4 bases; unmatched junction nucleotides: 5. Per the germline V gene, CDR1 is SGHRS and CDR2 is YFSETQ. DNA for the CDR3: TGCGCCAGCAGCTCCCCGGGACTAGCTTACGAGCAGTACTTC. Protein product: CASSSPGLAYEQYF.

The gene calls are TRBV2 and TRBJ1-2; TRBD1 might be the D (5 bases). CDR1 and CDR2 from the germline V gene are SNHLY and FYNNEI. The CDR3 covers 14 residues. The ends were cut back, 6 bases at V and 3 bases at J, with 14 bases in the middle. CDR3 sequence (DNA): TGTGCCAGCAGCCGGCAGGGTGGCCACTATGGCTACACCTTC. This encodes CASSRQGGHYGYTF.

The chain couples TRBV6-1 to TRBJ1-1, with a weak D call TRBD1 (6 bases). CDR1 is MNHNS, CDR2 SASEGT, per germline. This CDR3 region has 15 residues. V lost 7 bases and J lost 3, with 18 bases in between. CDR3 bases: TGTGCCAGCACAACGCCAGGTGGGGGCTACACTGAAGCTTTCTTT. This gives the protein CASTTPGGGYTEAFF.

This clone was seen a handful of times. This chain joins TRBV29-1 and TRBJ1-4; 7 bases agree with TRBD1. CDR3 size: 14 residues. In germline, CDR1 is SQVTM, CDR2 ANQGSEA. The trim removed 0 bases at V and 8 bases at J, leaving 6 bases unmatched. The CDR3 sequence is CSVEEVRTGEKLFF. In DNA form, the CDR3 reads TGCAGCGTTGAAGAGGTTCGGACAGGAGAAAAACTGTTTTTT.

This clone was found many times. V and J are TRBV5-5 and TRBJ1-5; D gene ambiguous. In germline, CDR1 is SGHKS, CDR2 YYEKEE (reference sequence). The CDR3 is 15 amino acids. The V gene lost 4 bases and the J gene lost 2 bases, with 13 bases spanning the gap. This CDR3 is CASSAVLWGNQPQHF. The CDR3 nucleotides are TGTGCCAGCAGCGCCGTGCTATGGGGCAATCAGCCCCAGCATTTT. Full variable domain (outside the CDR3, taken from reference TRBV5-5 and TRBJ1-5): DAGVTQSPTHLIKTRGQQVTLRCSPISGHKSVSWYQQVLGQGPQFIFQYYEKEERGRGNFPDRFSARQFPNYSSELNVNALLLGDSALYLCASSAVLWGNQPQHFGDGTRLSIL.

This clone was picked up a small number of times. The chain carries TRBV11-2 and TRBJ1-2; unclear D gene. Trimming took off 2 bases at V and 4 bases at J, with 11 bases between the two ends. Germline CDR1 SGHAT, CDR2 FQNNGV. This CDR3 comprises 14 residues. CDR3 sequence: CASSLNRAGYGYTF. In DNA form, the CDR3 reads TGTGCCAGCAGCTTAAACCGAGCGGGCTATGGCTACACCTTC. Using reference TRBV11-2 and TRBJ1-2 for the parts outside the CDR3, the full variable domain is EAGVAQSPRYKIIEKRQSVAFWCNPISGHATLYWYQQILGQGPKLLIQFQNNGVVDDSQLPKDRFSAERLKGVDSTLKIQPAKLEDSAVYLCASSLNRAGYGYTFGSGTRLTVV.

The chain is built from TRBV28 and TRBJ1-4; D remains ambiguous. The CDR3 has 16 residues. V was pared by 5 bases and J by 8 bases, with 21 bases between. Germline-derived CDR1 and CDR2 are MDHEN and SYDVKM. CDR3 nucleotides: TGTGCCAGCAGTCAGACGGGCCTTATCCTTCGGGAAAAACTGTTTTTT. It translates to CASSQTGLILREKLFF.

The chain joins TRBV9 to TRBJ1-1, with D uncertain. The CDR3 consists of 16 residues. V was cut by 3 bases and J by 2 bases, with 17 bases left in between. The V gene's germline CDR1 is SGDLS and CDR2 YYNGEE. CDR3 amino acids: CASSADGRIRNTEAFF. The CDR3 DNA follows: TGTGCCAGCAGCGCTGACGGACGGATCAGAAACACTGAAGCTTTCTTT.

As to this clone: An end of the junction does not agree with germline; a read error may underlie this. The chain links TRBV7-2 to TRBJ2-7, with D tentatively TRBD2 (6 bases). Germline V gives CDR1 SGHTA, CDR2 FQGNSA. This CDR3 is 15 amino acids long. As DNA, the CDR3 is TGTGCCAGCAGCGTAGCGGCTAGCGCACGGGGCGAGCAGTACTTC. Residues: CASSVAASARGEQYF.

This sequence joins TRBV15 and TRBJ2-4; D might be TRBD1 (6 bases). Germline values: CDR1 LNHNV, CDR2 YYDKDF (reference sequence). This CDR3 comprises 15 residues. The V and J ends lost 0 bases and 9 bases respectively, with 15 bases between them. CDR3 DNA: TGTGCCACCAGCAGAGAAGACCGGGACATTGGCATTCAGTACTTC. Translated, it gives CATSREDRDIGIQYF.

This chain links TRBV9 with TRBJ2-5; D is perhaps TRBD1 (5 bases). Trimming left V 3 bases short and J 2 bases short, with 14 bases between. The germline CDR1 and CDR2 sequences are SGDLS and YYNGEE. The CDR3 is 15 residues long. The CDR3 coding sequence is TGTGCCAGCAGCGGCCCCCGGGCAGGGCAAGAGACCCAGTACTTC. This gives the protein CASSGPRAGQETQYF.

The chain combines TRBV2 with TRBJ2-1, with unresolved D. CDR3 length equals 12 residues. Germline V gene data show CDR1 as SNHLY and CDR2 as FYNNEI. The ends were cut back, 9 bases at V and 13 bases at J, with 19 bases in the middle. CDR3 in amino acids: CASAAGFGEQFF. In nucleotides, the CDR3 is TGTGCCAGTGCCGCCGGATTTGGGGAACAGTTCTTC.

The chain combines TRBV6-1 with TRBJ2-7; D perhaps matches TRBD1 (6 bases). The CDR3 covers 14 residues. From germline, CDR1 is MNHNS and CDR2 SASEGT. V was clipped by 5 bases and J by 1 base, with 12 bases between them. The CDR3 DNA reads TGTGCCAGCAGTTATTGGGGGCCGTCCTACGAGCAGTACTTC. It encodes CASSYWGPSYEQYF.

The rearrangement joins TRBV11-2 to TRBJ1-1, with TRBD1 identical over 7 bases. CDR3 size: 14 residues. Germline V lookup: CDR1 SGHAT, CDR2 FQNNGV. V lost 3 bases to trimming and J lost 2 bases; unmatched junction nucleotides: 3. DNA for the CDR3: TGTGCCAGCAGCTTGGGACAGCCAAACACTGAAGCTTTCTTT. Amino acids: CASSLGQPNTEAFF.

This clone has just one count. A far larger clone differs by one base, so this is likely a read error. In nucleotides, the CDR3 is TGCGTCAGCAGCCAAGTATTGGCCGGGGAGCTGTTTTTT. It encodes CVSSQVLAGELFF. The chain has TRBV5-1 and TRBJ2-2, with no clear D. This CDR3 spans 13 amino acids. Germline V gives CDR1 SGHRS, CDR2 YFSETQ.

This clone was seen a handful of times. The genes are TRBV18 and TRBJ1-5; 7 nucleotides agree with TRBD1. Germline assignment: CDR1 KGHSH and CDR2 LQKENI. The CDR3 loop spans 16 amino acids. V was clipped by 2 bases and J by 3 bases; unmatched bases: 7. CDR3 protein: CASSPNSGTDNQPQHF. The CDR3 coding sequence is TGTGCCAGCTCACCAAATTCCGGGACAGACAATCAGCCCCAGCATTTT.

The chain combines TRBV20-1 with TRBJ2-1; D not certain. The CDR3 is 11 residues long. CDR1 is DFQATT and CDR2 is SNEGSKA in the germline V gene (reference sequence). Trimming cost V 3 bases and J 9 bases, with 9 bases left between them. In nucleotides, the CDR3 is TGCAGTGCTAGGAATTCCGTTGAGCAGTTCTTC. Translation gives CSARNSVEQFF.

The chain has TRBV5-1 and TRBJ2-7; 9 bases map to TRBD2. This CDR3 is built from 17 residues. Unmatched junction bases numbered 13, after V lost 0 bases and J lost 6 bases. Germline-derived CDR1 and CDR2 are SGHRS and YFSETQ. CDR3 region: CASSLGFSSGVMSEQYF. The CDR3 bases are TGCGCCAGCAGCTTGGGTTTTTCTAGCGGGGTTATGTCCGAGCAGTACTTC.

Here the CDR3 reads CASIKGIPGTLGNTIYF. CDR3 DNA sequence: TGTGCCAGTATTAAGGGGATTCCGGGAACCTTGGGAAACACCATATATTTT. The chain couples TRBV19 to TRBJ1-3; D might be TRBD1 (5 bases). Germline V CDR1 and CDR2: LNHDA, SQIVND (reference sequence). V shed 7 bases and J shed 4 bases, with 23 bases lying between them. The CDR3 runs to 17 residues. The full variable domain, rest sourced from reference TRBV19 and TRBJ1-3, is DGGITQSPKYLFRKEGQNVTLSCEQNLNHDAMYWYRQDPGQGLRLIYYSQIVNDFQKGDIAEGYSVSREKKESFPLTVTSAQKNPTAFYLCASIKGIPGTLGNTIYFGEGSWLTVV.

The chain is built from TRBV25-1 and TRBJ1-2, with 9 bases aligning to TRBD1. V trimming: 6 bases; J trimming: 7 bases; junction bases outside the gene matches: 6. Germline V lookup: CDR1 MGHDK, CDR2 SYGVNS. This CDR3 region has 13 residues. The CDR3, as DNA: TGTGCCAGCAGATCGGACAGGGGTTTTGGCTACACCTTC. It codes for CASRSDRGFGYTF.